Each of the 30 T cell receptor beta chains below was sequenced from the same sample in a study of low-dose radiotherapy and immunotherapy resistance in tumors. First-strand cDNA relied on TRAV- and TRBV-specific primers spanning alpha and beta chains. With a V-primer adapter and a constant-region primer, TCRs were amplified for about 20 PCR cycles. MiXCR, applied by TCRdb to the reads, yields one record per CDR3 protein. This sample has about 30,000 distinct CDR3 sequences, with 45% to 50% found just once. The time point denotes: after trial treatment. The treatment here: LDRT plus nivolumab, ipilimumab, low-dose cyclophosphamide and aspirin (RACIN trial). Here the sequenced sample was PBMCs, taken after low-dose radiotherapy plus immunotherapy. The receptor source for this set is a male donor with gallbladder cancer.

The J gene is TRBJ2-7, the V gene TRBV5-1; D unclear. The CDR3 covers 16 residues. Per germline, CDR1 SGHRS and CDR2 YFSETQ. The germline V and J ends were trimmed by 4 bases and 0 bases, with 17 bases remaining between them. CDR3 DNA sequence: TGCGCCAGCAGCAATGACCCACGCCCGAGCTCCTACGAGCAGTACTTC. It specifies CASSNDPRPSSYEQYF.

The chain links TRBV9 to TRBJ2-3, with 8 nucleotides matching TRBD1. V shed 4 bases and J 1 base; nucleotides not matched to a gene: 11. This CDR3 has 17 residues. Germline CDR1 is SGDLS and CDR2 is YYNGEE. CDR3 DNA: TGTGCCAGCAGCACAGAGCAGGACAGGGCACGCACAGATACGCAGTATTTT. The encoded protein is CASSTEQDRARTDTQYF.

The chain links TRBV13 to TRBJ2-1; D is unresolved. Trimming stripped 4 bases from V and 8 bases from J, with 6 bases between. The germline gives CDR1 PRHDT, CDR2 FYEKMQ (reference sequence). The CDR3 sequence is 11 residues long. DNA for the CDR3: TGTGCCAGCAGCTACAAGGATGAGCAGTTCTTC. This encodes CASSYKDEQFF.

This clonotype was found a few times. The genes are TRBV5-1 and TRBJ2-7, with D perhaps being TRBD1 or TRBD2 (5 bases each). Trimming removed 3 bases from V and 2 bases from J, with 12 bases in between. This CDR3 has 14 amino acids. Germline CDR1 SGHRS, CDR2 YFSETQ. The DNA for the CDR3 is TGCGCCAGCAGCTCCGGGACCACCACCTACGAGCAGTACTTC. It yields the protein CASSSGTTTYEQYF.

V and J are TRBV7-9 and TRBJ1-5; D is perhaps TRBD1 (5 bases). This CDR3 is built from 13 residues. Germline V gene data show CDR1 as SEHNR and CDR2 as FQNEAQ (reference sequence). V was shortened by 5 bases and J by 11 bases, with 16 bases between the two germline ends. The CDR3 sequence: CASSDGLGEAQHF. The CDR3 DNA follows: TGTGCCAGCAGCGACGGCTTAGGGGAGGCCCAGCATTTT.

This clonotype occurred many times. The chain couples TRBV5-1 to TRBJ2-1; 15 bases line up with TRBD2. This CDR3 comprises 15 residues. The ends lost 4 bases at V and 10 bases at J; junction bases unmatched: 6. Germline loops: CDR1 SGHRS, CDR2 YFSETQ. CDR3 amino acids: CASSHGLAGGDEQFF. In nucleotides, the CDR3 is TGCGCCAGCAGCCATGGACTAGCGGGGGGGGACGAGCAGTTCTTC.

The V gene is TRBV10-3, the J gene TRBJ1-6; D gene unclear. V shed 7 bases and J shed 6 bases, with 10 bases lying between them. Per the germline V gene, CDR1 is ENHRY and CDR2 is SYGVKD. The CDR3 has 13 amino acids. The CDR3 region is CAITEGSNSPLHF. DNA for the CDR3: TGTGCCATCACGGAGGGATCTAATTCACCCCTCCACTTT.

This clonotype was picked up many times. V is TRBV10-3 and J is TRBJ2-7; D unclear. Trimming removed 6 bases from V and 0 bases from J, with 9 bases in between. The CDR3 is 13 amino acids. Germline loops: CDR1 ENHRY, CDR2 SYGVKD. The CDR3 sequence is CAIRERSSYEQYF. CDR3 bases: TGTGCCATCAGGGAGAGGAGCTCCTACGAGCAGTACTTC.

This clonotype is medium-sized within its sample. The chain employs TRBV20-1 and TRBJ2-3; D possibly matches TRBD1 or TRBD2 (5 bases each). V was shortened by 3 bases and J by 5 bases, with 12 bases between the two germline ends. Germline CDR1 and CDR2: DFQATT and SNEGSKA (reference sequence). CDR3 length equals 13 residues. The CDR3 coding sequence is TGCAGTGCTAGTGCCGGGGCGCAAGATACGCAGTATTTT. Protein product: CSASAGAQDTQYF.

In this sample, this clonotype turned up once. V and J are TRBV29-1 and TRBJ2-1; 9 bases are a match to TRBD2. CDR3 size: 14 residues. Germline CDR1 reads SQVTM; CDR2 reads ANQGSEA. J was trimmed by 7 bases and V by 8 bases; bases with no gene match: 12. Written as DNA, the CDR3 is TGCAGCCTCGGGGGGACTAGCAAGATTAATGAGCAGTTCTTC. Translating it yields CSLGGTSKINEQFF.

The CDR3 loop is CASSAWGENTEAFF. CDR3 bases: TGCGCCAGCAGTGCGTGGGGGGAGAACACTGAAGCTTTCTTT. This rearrangement joins TRBV5-1 to TRBJ1-1; TRBD1 is a possible D gene (5 bases). Per germline, CDR1 SGHRS and CDR2 YFSETQ. There are 14 residues in the CDR3. V dropped 5 bases and J dropped 1 base, with 12 bases sitting between them. Full variable domain (rest looked up from reference TRBV5-1 and TRBJ1-1): KAGVTQTPRYLIKTRGQQVTLSCSPISGHRSVSWYQQTPGQGLQFLFEYFSETQRNKGNFPGRFSGRQFSNSRSEMNVSTLELGDSALYLCASSAWGENTEAFFGQGTRLTVV.

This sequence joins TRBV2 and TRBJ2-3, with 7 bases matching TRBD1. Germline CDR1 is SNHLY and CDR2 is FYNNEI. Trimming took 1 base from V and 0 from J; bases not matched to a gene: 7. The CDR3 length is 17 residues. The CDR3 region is CASSEERAGGSTDTQYF. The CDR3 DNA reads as TGTGCCAGCAGTGAAGAAAGGGCAGGGGGAAGCACAGATACGCAGTATTTT.

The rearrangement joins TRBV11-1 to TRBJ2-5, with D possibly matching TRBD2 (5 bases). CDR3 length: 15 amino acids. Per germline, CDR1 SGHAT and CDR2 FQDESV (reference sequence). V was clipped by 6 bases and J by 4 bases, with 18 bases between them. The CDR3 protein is CASSGSRGPGETQYF. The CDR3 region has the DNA TGTGCCAGCAGTGGTTCTCGAGGGCCAGGAGAGACCCAGTACTTC.

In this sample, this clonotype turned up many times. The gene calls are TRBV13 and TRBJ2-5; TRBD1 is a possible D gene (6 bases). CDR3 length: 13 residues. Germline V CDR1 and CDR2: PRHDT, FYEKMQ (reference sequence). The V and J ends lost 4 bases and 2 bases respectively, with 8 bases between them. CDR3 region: CASSSGQQETQYF. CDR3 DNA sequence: TGTGCCAGCAGCTCAGGACAGCAAGAGACCCAGTACTTC.

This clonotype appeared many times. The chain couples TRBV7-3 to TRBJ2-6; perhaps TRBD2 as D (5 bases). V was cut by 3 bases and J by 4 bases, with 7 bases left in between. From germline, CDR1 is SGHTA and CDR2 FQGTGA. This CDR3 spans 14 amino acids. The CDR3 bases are TGTGCCAGCAGCTTCCCGGGGGGGGCCAACGTCCTGACTTTC. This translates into CASSFPGGANVLTF.

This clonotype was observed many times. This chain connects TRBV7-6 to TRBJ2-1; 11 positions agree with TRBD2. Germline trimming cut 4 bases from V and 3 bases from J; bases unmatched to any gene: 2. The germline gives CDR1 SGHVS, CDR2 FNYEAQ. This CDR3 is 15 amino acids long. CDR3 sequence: CASSSGLAVYNEQFF. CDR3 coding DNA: TGTGCCAGCAGCTCGGGACTAGCGGTCTACAATGAGCAGTTCTTC.

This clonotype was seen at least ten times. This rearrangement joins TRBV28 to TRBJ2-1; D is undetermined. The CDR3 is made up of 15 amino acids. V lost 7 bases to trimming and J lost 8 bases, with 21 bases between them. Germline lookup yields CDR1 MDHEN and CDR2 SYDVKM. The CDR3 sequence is CASKGPGRAFDEQFF. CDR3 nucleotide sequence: TGTGCCAGCAAGGGCCCCGGTAGAGCGTTCGATGAGCAGTTCTTC.

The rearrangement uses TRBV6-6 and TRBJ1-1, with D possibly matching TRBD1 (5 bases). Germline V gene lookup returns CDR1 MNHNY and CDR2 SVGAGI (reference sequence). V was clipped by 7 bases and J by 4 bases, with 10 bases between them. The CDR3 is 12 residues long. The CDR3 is CASIQGGTEAFF. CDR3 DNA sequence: TGTGCCAGCATCCAGGGTGGCACTGAAGCTTTCTTT.

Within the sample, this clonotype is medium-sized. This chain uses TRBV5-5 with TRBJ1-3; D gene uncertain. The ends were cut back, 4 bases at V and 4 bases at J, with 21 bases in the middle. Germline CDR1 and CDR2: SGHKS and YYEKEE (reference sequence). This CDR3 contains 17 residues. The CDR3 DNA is TGTGCCAGCAGCGACCGGCCTACTCGGATTGGAGGAAACACCATATATTTT. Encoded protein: CASSDRPTRIGGNTIYF.

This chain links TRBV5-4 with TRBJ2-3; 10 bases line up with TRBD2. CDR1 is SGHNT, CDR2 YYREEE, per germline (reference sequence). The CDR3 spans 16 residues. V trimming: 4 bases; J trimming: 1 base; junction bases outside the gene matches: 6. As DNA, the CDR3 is TGTGCCAGCAGCCTTTATCTAGCGGGGGGCACAGATACGCAGTATTTT. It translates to CASSLYLAGGTDTQYF.

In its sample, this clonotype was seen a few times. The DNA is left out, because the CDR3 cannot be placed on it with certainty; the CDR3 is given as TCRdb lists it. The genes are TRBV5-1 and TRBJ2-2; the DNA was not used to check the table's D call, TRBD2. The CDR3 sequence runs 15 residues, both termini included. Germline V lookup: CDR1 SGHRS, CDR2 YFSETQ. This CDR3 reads CASSYAGPGELFFFF.

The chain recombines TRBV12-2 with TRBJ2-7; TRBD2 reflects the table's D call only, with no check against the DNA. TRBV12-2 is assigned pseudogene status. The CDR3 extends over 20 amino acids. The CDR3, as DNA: TGTGCAAGTCGCTTAGAAGCGGTACGCGGCGGGAGGGCCGACTCCTACGAGCAGTACTTC. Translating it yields CASRLEAVRGGRADSYEQYF.

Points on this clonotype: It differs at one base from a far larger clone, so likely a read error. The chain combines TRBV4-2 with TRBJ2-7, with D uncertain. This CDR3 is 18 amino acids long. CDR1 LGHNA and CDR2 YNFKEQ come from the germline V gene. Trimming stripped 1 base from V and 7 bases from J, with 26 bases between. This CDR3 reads CASSQAVGKKSSYNEQYF. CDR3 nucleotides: TGTGCCAGCAGCCAAGCGGTGGGGAAGAAGAGCTCCTACAATGAGCAGTACTTC.

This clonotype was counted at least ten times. CDR3 sequence: CATSRVVGGARETQYF. The CDR3 region has the DNA TGTGCCACCAGCAGAGTTGTAGGGGGGGCTCGGGAGACCCAGTACTTC. The rearrangement links TRBV15 to TRBJ2-5, with D possibly being TRBD2 (7 bases). Trimming shortened V by 1 base and J by 5 bases, and 17 bases separated the two germline ends. Germline V lookup: CDR1 LNHNV, CDR2 YYDKDF (reference sequence). The CDR3 sequence is 16 residues long.

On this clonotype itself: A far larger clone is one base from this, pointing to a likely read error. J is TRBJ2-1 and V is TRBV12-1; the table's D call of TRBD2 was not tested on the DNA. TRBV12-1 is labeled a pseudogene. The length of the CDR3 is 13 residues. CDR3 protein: CASTKSGNNERFF. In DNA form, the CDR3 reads TGTGCCAGCACCAAAAGCGGGAACAATGAGCGGTTCTTC.

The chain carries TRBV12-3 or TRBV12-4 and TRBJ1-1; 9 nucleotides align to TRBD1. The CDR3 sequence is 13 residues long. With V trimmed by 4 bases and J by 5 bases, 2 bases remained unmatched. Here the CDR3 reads CASSSGTGTEAFF. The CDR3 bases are TGTGCCAGCAGTTCCGGGACAGGGACTGAAGCTTTCTTT.

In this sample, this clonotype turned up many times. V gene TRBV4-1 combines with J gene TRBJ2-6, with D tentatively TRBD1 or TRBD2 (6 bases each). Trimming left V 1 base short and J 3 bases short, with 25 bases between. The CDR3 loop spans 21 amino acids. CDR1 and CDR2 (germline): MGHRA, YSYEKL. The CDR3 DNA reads TGCGCCAGCAGCCAAGTTTGGACCGGTGGGGGGCGAGGTTTTGGGGCCAACGTCCTGACTTTC. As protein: CASSQVWTGGGRGFGANVLTF.

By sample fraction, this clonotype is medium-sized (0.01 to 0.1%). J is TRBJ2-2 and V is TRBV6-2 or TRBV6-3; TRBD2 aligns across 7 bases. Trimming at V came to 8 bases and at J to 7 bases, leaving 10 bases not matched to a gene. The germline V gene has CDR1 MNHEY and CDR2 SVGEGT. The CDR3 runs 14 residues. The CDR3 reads CASEEGGLRGELFF. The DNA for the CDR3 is TGTGCCAGCGAGGAGGGAGGGTTGCGCGGGGAGCTGTTTTTT.

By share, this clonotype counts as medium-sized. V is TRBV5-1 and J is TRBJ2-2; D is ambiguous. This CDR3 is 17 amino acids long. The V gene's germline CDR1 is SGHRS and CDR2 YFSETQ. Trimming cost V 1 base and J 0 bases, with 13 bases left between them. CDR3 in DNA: TGCGCCAGCAGCTTGCGAGCTCCTGCCTCGAACACCGGGGAGCTGTTTTTT. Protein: CASSLRAPASNTGELFF.

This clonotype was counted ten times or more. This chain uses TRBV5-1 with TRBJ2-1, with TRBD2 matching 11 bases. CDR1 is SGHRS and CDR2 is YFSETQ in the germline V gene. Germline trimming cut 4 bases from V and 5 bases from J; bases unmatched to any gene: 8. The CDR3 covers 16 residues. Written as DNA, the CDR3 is TGCGCCAGCAGCCCCTATAGCGGGAGGGACCACAATGAGCAGTTCTTC. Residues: CASSPYSGRDHNEQFF.